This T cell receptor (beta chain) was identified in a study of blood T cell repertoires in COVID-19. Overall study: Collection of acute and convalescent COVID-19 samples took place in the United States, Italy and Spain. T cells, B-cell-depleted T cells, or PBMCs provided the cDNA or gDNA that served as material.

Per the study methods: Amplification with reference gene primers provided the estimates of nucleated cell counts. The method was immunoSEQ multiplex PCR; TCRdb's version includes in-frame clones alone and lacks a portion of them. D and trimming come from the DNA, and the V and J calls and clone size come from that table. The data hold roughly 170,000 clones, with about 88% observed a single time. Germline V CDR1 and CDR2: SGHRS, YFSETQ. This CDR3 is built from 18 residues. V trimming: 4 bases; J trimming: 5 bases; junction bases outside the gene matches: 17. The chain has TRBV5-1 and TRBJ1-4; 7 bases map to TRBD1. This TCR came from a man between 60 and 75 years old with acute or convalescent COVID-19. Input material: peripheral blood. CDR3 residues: CASSGSRQGYRTNEKLFF. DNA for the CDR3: TGCGCCAGCAGCGGATCCCGACAGGGATATAGGACGAATGAAAAACTGTTTTTT.